These 28 T cell receptor beta chains were sequenced from one sample in a study of blood T cell repertoires in COVID-19. The assay was immunoSEQ multiplex PCR, and TCRdb's table has in-frame clones only and misses some. The table shows about 34,000 clones, with roughly 77% occurring only once. Source material: peripheral blood. The receptors derive from an older man with active or convalescent COVID-19.

V gene TRBV5-4 combines with J gene TRBJ2-5, with D possibly being TRBD1 (5 bases). Per the germline V gene, CDR1 is SGHNT and CDR2 is YYREEE (reference sequence). Trimming removed 1 base from V and 5 bases from J, with 12 bases in between. The CDR3 is 14 amino acids. CDR3 coding DNA: TGTGCCAGCAGCTTGTCACAGGCCGGGGAGACCCAGTACTTC. Amino acid sequence: CASSLSQAGETQYF.

The chain combines TRBV2 with TRBJ1-1, with D possibly being TRBD1 (6 bases). The CDR3 loop spans 12 amino acids. Germline V gives CDR1 SNHLY, CDR2 FYNNEI. V was clipped by 7 bases and J by 1 base, with 7 bases between them. The CDR3 region has the DNA TGTGCCAGCAAGGACAGGAACACTGAAGCTTTCTTT. Residues: CASKDRNTEAFF. The full variable domain, rest sourced from reference TRBV2 and TRBJ1-1, is EPEVTQTPSHQVTQMGQEVILRCVPISNHLYFYWYRQILGQKVEFLVSFYNNEISEKSEIFDDQFSVERPDGSNFTLKIRSTKLEDSAMYFCASKDRNTEAFFGQGTRLTVV.

The chain recombines TRBV7-9 with TRBJ2-3, with D uncertain. Germline-derived CDR1 and CDR2 are SEHNR and FQNEAQ (reference sequence). The V and J ends lost 3 bases and 3 bases respectively, with 10 bases between them. The CDR3 contains 14 residues. The CDR3 coding sequence is TGTGCCAGCAGCTTTAGCCTTACAACAGATACGCAGTATTTT. This codes for CASSFSLTTDTQYF.

The table lists this clone with many counts. This rearrangement joins TRBV30 to TRBJ1-6; D uncertain. The V end lost 1 base, the J end lost 5 bases, and 15 bases lay between the germline ends. The CDR3 has 16 residues. Per germline, CDR1 GTSNPN and CDR2 SVGIG (reference sequence). CDR3 residues: CAWSEKLTADNSPLHF. The DNA for the CDR3 is TGTGCCTGGAGTGAAAAATTGACGGCGGATAATTCACCCCTCCACTTT. Drawing the rest from reference TRBV30 and TRBJ1-6, the complete variable domain is SQTIHQWPATLVQPVGSPLSLECTVEGTSNPNLYWYRQAAGRGLQLLFYSVGIGQISSEVPQNLSASRPQDRQFILSSKKLLLSDSGFYLCAWSEKLTADNSPLHFGNGTRLTVT.

V gene TRBV7-9 combines with J gene TRBJ2-7; 9 bases line up with TRBD1. The trim removed 4 bases at V and 4 bases at J, leaving 5 bases unmatched. The CDR3 has 14 residues. The germline V gene has CDR1 SEHNR and CDR2 FQNEAQ (reference sequence). CDR3 region: CASSSTGGRYEQYF. CDR3 nucleotides: TGTGCCAGCAGCTCGACAGGGGGGAGGTACGAGCAGTACTTC.

This clone turned up a few times. This chain links TRBV7-9 with TRBJ2-7, with 10 nucleotides matching TRBD1. Germline lookup yields CDR1 SEHNR and CDR2 FQNEAQ (reference sequence). The CDR3 loop spans 13 amino acids. Trimming took 5 bases from V and 6 from J; bases not matched to a gene: 4. The CDR3 DNA sequence: TGTGCCAGCAGCGGGGACAGGGGAGGCGAGCAGTACTTC. Its translation: CASSGDRGGEQYF.

This chain uses TRBV29-1 with TRBJ2-1; TRBD2 matches 14 bases. J gave up 2 bases and V 5 bases, and 14 bases lay outside the gene matches. This CDR3 comprises 19 residues. Germline loops: CDR1 SQVTM, CDR2 ANQGSEA. The CDR3 region is CSVTKGLAGVWDPYNEQFF. CDR3 nucleotide sequence: TGCAGCGTTACAAAGGGACTAGCGGGAGTTTGGGATCCCTACAATGAGCAGTTCTTC.

The V gene is TRBV10-3, the J gene TRBJ1-4, with a tentative D call TRBD1 (6 bases). CDR3 length equals 16 residues. CDR1 ENHRY and CDR2 SYGVKD come from the germline V gene. Trimming took 0 bases from V and 7 from J, leaving 15 bases between them. The chain's CDR3 is CAISESIGETGEKLFF. CDR3 nucleotides: TGTGCCATCAGTGAGTCGATCGGGGAGACAGGTGAAAAACTGTTTTTT.

The J gene is TRBJ2-3, the V gene TRBV6-5; 9 nucleotides agree with TRBD1. Germline-derived CDR1 and CDR2 are MNHEY and SVGAGI. This CDR3 contains 15 residues. The V segment lost 6 bases and the J segment 7 bases; nucleotides outside the gene matches: 11. Here the CDR3 DNA reads TGTGCCAGCAGCGCCCCGGGACAGGGATCTTATACGCAGTATTTT. As protein: CASSAPGQGSYTQYF.

V usage is TRBV7-9 and J usage is TRBJ2-3; 9 bases agree with TRBD2. CDR3 length: 18 amino acids. The trim removed 2 bases at V and 2 bases at J, leaving 11 bases unmatched. The germline V gene encodes CDR1 SEHNR and CDR2 FQNEAQ (reference sequence). The CDR3 reads CASSLRGGLAPNTDTQYF. The CDR3 DNA reads TGTGCCAGCAGCTTACGGGGAGGACTAGCGCCAAACACAGATACGCAGTATTTT.

The rearrangement joins TRBV7-8 to TRBJ1-1, with a possible D match to TRBD1 (5 bases). Germline V CDR1 and CDR2: SGHVS, FQNEAQ. The CDR3 totals 13 residues. The V end was cut by 4 bases, the J end by 1 base, with 7 bases between. CDR3 loop: CASSYDRNTEAFF. Written as DNA, the CDR3 is TGTGCCAGCAGCTACGACAGGAACACTGAAGCTTTCTTT.

The chain links TRBV28 to TRBJ1-1, with 8 bases matching TRBD1. The germline CDR1 and CDR2 sequences are MDHEN and SYDVKM. The CDR3 covers 15 residues. Trimming removed 6 bases from V and 5 bases from J; junction bases left unmatched: 11. CDR3 nucleotides: TGTGCCAGCAGGAGGGACAGGCTTCGCCCAACTGAAGCTTTCTTT. Translating gives CASRRDRLRPTEAFF.

This chain links TRBV19 with TRBJ2-1; 7 bases map to TRBD2. Germline-derived CDR1 and CDR2 are LNHDA and SQIVND (reference sequence). The CDR3 extends over 17 amino acids. J was trimmed by 6 bases and V by 1 base; bases with no gene match: 12. The CDR3 DNA reads as TGTGCCAGTAGTATAGGTTTGTTGTCTAGCGGACTCAATGAGCAGTTCTTC. This gives the protein CASSIGLLSSGLNEQFF.

This chain uses TRBV6-4 with TRBJ1-4; 8 bases are a match to TRBD1. The trim removed 4 bases at V and 3 bases at J, leaving 16 bases unmatched. This CDR3 is built from 19 residues. The germline V gene encodes CDR1 MRHNA and CDR2 SNTAGT. The DNA for the CDR3 is TGTGCCAGCAGTGCCCTGCCATACCGACCGGGACAGGCTAATGAAAAACTGTTTTTT. This gives the protein CASSALPYRPGQANEKLFF.

Only a few counts were recorded for this clone. The CDR3 bases are TGTGCCAGCAGAAATGAGGTCGGCTACACCTTC. It yields the protein CASRNEVGYTF. The chain combines TRBV25-1 with TRBJ1-2, with D uncertain. The germline gives CDR1 MGHDK, CDR2 SYGVNS. Trimming shortened V by 6 bases and J by 8 bases, and 10 bases separated the two germline ends. CDR3 size: 11 residues.

The DNA of the CDR3 is TGCAGCGCTAAGGGGAGGATGGACACTGAAGCTTTCTTT. Amino acid sequence: CSAKGRMDTEAFF. The V gene is TRBV29-1, the J gene TRBJ1-1; D is perhaps TRBD1 (5 bases). Deletions cut 7 bases from V and 3 bases from J, with 15 bases between. The CDR3 has 13 residues. In germline, CDR1 is SQVTM, CDR2 ANQGSEA.

There are a few counts of this clone. V is TRBV5-1 and J is TRBJ1-1, with D maybe TRBD1 (6 bases). This CDR3 has 14 amino acids. Trimming stripped 0 bases from V and 3 bases from J, with 9 bases between. Germline V CDR1 and CDR2: SGHRS, YFSETQ. The CDR3 spells CASSLEGGDTEAFF. CDR3 in DNA: TGCGCCAGCAGCTTGGAAGGGGGGGACACTGAAGCTTTCTTT. The whole variable domain, remainder taken from reference TRBV5-1 and TRBJ1-1, is KAGVTQTPRYLIKTRGQQVTLSCSPISGHRSVSWYQQTPGQGLQFLFEYFSETQRNKGNFPGRFSGRQFSNSRSEMNVSTLELGDSALYLCASSLEGGDTEAFFGQGTRLTVV.

CDR3 in DNA: TGTGCCAGCAGACCAACGTCCTGGACGGGACAGGATTACGAGCAGTACTTC. Its translation is CASRPTSWTGQDYEQYF. The chain couples TRBV28 to TRBJ2-7; 8 bases match TRBD1. Germline CDR1 MDHEN, CDR2 SYDVKM. V gave up 6 bases and J gave up 4 bases; unmatched junction bases: 17. The CDR3 sequence is 17 residues long.

This clone has only one observation. This chain connects TRBV6-5 to TRBJ1-1; TRBD1 matches at 7 bases. The V segment lost 1 base and the J segment 4 bases; nucleotides outside the gene matches: 6. Germline V lookup: CDR1 MNHEY, CDR2 SVGAGI. The CDR3 has 15 residues. The CDR3 nucleotides read TGTGCCAGCAGTTACTGGGGACAGCAGGCCACTGAAGCTTTCTTT. As protein: CASSYWGQQATEAFF.

This clone has a handful of counts. The chain joins TRBV29-1 to TRBJ2-1, with D maybe TRBD2 (5 bases). CDR3 length equals 14 residues. Per germline, CDR1 SQVTM and CDR2 ANQGSEA. The V and J ends lost 4 bases and 3 bases respectively, with 13 bases between them. The CDR3 is CSVGISGFYNEQFF. The CDR3 DNA reads as TGCAGCGTTGGGATCAGCGGATTCTACAATGAGCAGTTCTTC.

This chain connects TRBV24-1 to TRBJ2-1; the match to TRBD1 covers 8 bases. The length of the CDR3 is 17 residues. V trimming: 2 bases; J trimming: 6 bases; junction bases outside the gene matches: 11. Per germline, CDR1 KGHDR and CDR2 SFDVKD. The CDR3 loop reads CATSDYTTGARGNEQFF. The CDR3 nucleotides are TGTGCCACCAGTGATTACACGACAGGGGCTAGGGGCAATGAGCAGTTCTTC.

The chain has TRBV19 and TRBJ2-3; perhaps TRBD2 as D (5 bases). CDR3 length: 13 residues. V lost 7 bases and J 5 bases, leaving 13 bases between the germline ends. Per the germline V gene, CDR1 is LNHDA and CDR2 is SQIVND (reference sequence). CDR3 nucleotides: TGTGCCAGTACCCGAAACGGAGGAGATACGCAGTATTTT. This translates into CASTRNGGDTQYF.

The chain employs TRBV11-2 and TRBJ1-1; D gene uncertain. CDR3 length equals 12 residues. Trimming removed 2 bases from V and 3 bases from J, with 4 bases in between. Germline CDR1 reads SGHAT; CDR2 reads FQNNGV. DNA for the CDR3: TGTGCCAGCAGCTTACCATACACTGAAGCTTTCTTT. Residues: CASSLPYTEAFF.

The rearrangement uses TRBV7-9 and TRBJ1-1, with D unresolved. CDR1 is SEHNR, CDR2 FQNEAQ, per germline (reference sequence). This CDR3 spans 14 amino acids. The V end lost 1 base, the J end lost 0 bases, and 6 bases lay between the germline ends. CDR3 nucleotides: TGTGCCAGCAGCTTAGGTTTCATGAACACTGAAGCTTTCTTT. It encodes CASSLGFMNTEAFF.

The chain recombines TRBV28 with TRBJ2-7, with D tentatively TRBD2 (6 bases). V gave up 3 bases and J gave up 2 bases, with 14 bases separating them. Germline V lookup: CDR1 MDHEN, CDR2 SYDVKM. CDR3 size: 15 residues. CDR3 DNA: TGTGCCAGCAGTTTCGGAGGGGCCAACCCCTACGAGCAGTACTTC. Protein sequence: CASSFGGANPYEQYF. The full variable domain, its missing parts supplied by reference TRBV28 and TRBJ2-7, is DVKVTQSSRYLVKRTGEKVFLECVQDMDHENMFWYRQDPGLGLRLIYFSYDVKMKEKGDIPEGYSVSREKKERFSLILESASTNQTSMYLCASSFGGANPYEQYFGPGTRLTVT.

The chain carries TRBV6-6 and TRBJ2-1; D is possibly TRBD2 (5 bases). Trimming removed 2 bases from V and 6 bases from J, with 14 bases in between. CDR3 length: 15 residues. The germline CDR1 and CDR2 sequences are MNHNY and SVGAGI (reference sequence). The CDR3 spells CASSYTSTRVNEQFF. As DNA, the CDR3 is TGTGCCAGCAGTTACACATCCACTAGGGTCAATGAGCAGTTCTTC.

The rearrangement links TRBV19 to TRBJ2-2; unclear D gene. The V gene lost 1 base and the J gene lost 0 bases, with 12 bases spanning the gap. This CDR3 has 17 residues. From germline, CDR1 is LNHDA and CDR2 SQIVND (reference sequence). CDR3 residues: CASSIGRARTNTGELFF. CDR3 DNA: TGTGCCAGTAGTATAGGGCGAGCGCGTACGAACACCGGGGAGCTGTTTTTT.

This clone is a singleton in its sample. J is TRBJ1-3 and V is TRBV7-2; 7 bases fit TRBD1. Germline trimming cut 5 bases from V and 0 bases from J; bases unmatched to any gene: 4. The CDR3 loop spans 15 amino acids. CDR1 is SGHTA and CDR2 is FQGNSA in the germline V gene. The CDR3 DNA follows: TGTGCCAGCAGCCCCGAGGGGGCCTCTGGAAACACCATATATTTT. It encodes CASSPEGASGNTIYF.